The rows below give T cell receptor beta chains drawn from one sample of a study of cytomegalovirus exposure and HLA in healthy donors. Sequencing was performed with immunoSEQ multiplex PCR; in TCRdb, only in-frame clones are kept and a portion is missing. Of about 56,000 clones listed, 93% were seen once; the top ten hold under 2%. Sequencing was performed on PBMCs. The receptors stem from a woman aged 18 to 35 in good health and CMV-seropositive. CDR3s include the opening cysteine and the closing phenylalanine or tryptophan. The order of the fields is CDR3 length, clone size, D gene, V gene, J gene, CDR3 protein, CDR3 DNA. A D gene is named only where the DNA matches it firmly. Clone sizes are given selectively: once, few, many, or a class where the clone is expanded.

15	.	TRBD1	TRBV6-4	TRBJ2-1	CASSDPDRGQSEQFF	TGTGCCAGCAGTGATCCTGACAGGGGGCAAAGTGAGCAGTTCTTC
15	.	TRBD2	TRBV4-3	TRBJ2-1	CASSPTSGGYNEQFF	TGCGCCAGCAGTCCGACTAGCGGGGGGTACAATGAGCAGTTCTTC
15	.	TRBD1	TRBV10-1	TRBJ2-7	CASSDRGLGSYEQYF	TGCGCCAGCAGCGACAGGGGGCTTGGGTCCTACGAGCAGTACTTC
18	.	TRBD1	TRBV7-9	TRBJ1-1	CASSLTWTGNHMNTEAFF	TGTGCCAGCAGCTTAACTTGGACAGGGAACCATATGAACACTGAAGCTTTCTTT
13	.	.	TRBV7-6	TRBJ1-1	CASSSWMRGEAFF	TGTGCCAGCAGCTCTTGGATGCGGGGTGAAGCTTTCTTT
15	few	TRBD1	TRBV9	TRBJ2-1	CASSVVGTDHNEQFF	TGTGCCAGCAGCGTAGTTGGGACAGATCACAATGAGCAGTTCTTC
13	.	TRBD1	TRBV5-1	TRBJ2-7	CASSWGTGDEQYF	TGCGCCAGCAGCTGGGGGACAGGGGACGAGCAGTACTTC
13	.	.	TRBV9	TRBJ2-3	CASSVEGGNTQYF	TGTGCCAGCAGCGTAGAGGGGGGGAATACGCAGTATTTT
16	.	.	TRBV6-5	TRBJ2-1	CASSYNRISSYNEQFF	TGTGCCAGCAGTTACAACAGGATATCCTCATACAATGAGCAGTTCTTC
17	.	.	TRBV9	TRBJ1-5	CASSVGGGADQGQPQHF	TGTGCCAGCAGCGTAGGGGGTGGGGCTGATCAGGGTCAGCCCCAGCATTTT
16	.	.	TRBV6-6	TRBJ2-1	CASTKKTTSSYNEQFF	TGTGCCAGCACCAAAAAGACAACTAGCTCCTACAATGAGCAGTTCTTC
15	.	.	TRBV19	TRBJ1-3	CASSIHLASGNTIYF	TGTGCCAGTAGTATTCATCTGGCTAGTGGAAACACCATATATTTT
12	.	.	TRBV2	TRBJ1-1	CASSPSGTEAFF	TGTGCCAGCAGTCCTAGCGGCACTGAAGCTTTCTTT
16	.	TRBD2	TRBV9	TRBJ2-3	CASSVVSSGSTDTQYF	TGTGCCAGCAGCGTAGTATCTAGCGGAAGCACAGATACGCAGTATTTT
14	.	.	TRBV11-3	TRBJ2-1	CASSSRVGRNEQFF	TGTGCCAGCAGCTCTCGGGTGGGGCGCAATGAGCAGTTCTTC
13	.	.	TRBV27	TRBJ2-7	CASRDRGSYEQYF	TGTGCCAGCCGGGATCGCGGGTCCTACGAGCAGTACTTC
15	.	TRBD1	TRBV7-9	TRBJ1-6	CASSARDRTYSPLHF	TGTGCCAGCAGCGCCCGGGACAGGACCTATTCACCCCTCCACTTT
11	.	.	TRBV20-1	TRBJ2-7	CSARDGNEQYF	TGCAGTGCTAGAGATGGCAACGAGCAGTACTTC
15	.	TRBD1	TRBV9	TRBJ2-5	CASSVLDREQETQYF	TGTGCCAGCAGCGTACTTGACAGGGAGCAAGAGACCCAGTACTTC
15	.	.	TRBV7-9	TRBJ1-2	CASRPPGHPNYGYTF	TGTGCCAGCAGACCACCGGGACACCCTAACTATGGCTACACCTTC
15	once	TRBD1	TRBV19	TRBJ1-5	CASNGHRGQNQPQHF	TGTGCCAGTAATGGGCACAGGGGGCAAAATCAGCCCCAGCATTTT
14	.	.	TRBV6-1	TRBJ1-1	CASSEIGTYTEAFF	TGTGCCAGCAGTGAAATAGGGACATACACTGAAGCTTTCTTT
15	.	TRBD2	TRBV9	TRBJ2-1	CASSVVAGGYNEQFF	TGTGCCAGCAGCGTAGTAGCGGGGGGATACAATGAGCAGTTCTTC
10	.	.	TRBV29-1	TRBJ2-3	CSVGTDTQYF	TGCAGCGTCGGCACAGATACGCAGTATTTT
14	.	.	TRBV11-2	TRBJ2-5	CASTLWSYQETQYF	TGTGCCAGCACTCTATGGTCGTACCAAGAGACCCAGTACTTC
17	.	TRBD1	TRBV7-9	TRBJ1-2	CASSLEFYDRGDYGYTF	TGTGCCAGCAGCTTAGAATTTTATGACAGGGGGGACTATGGCTACACCTTC
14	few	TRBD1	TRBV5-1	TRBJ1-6	CATRRDSLNSPLHF	TGCGCCACCCGACGGGACAGCCTTAATTCACCCCTCCACTTT
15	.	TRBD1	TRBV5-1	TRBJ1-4	CASSGGTGAGEKLFF	TGCGCCAGCAGCGGGGGGACAGGGGCAGGTGAAAAACTGTTTTTT
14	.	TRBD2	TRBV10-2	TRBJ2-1	CAIRTSGPYNEQFF	TGCGCCATCCGGACTAGCGGTCCCTACAATGAGCAGTTCTTC
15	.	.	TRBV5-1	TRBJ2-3	CASSLVPGGTDTQYF	TGCGCCAGCAGCTTGGTTCCGGGGGGCACAGATACGCAGTATTTT
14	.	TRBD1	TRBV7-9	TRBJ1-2	CASSTTGGDYGYTF	TGTGCCAGCAGCACGACAGGGGGCGACTATGGCTACACCTTC
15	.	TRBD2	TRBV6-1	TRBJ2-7	CASKVGGEGFYEQYF	TGTGCCAGCAAAGTGGGGGGGGAGGGTTTTTACGAGCAGTACTTC
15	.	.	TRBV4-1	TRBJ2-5	CASSLTSTRQETQYF	TGCGCCAGCAGCCTCACCTCCACTAGGCAAGAGACCCAGTACTTC
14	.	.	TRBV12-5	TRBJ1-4	CASGGGQSNEKLFF	TGTGCTAGTGGCGGCGGACAGAGTAATGAAAAACTGTTTTTT
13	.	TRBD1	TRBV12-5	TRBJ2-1	CASQGVTYNEQFF	TGTGCTAGTCAGGGGGTCACCTACAATGAGCAGTTCTTC
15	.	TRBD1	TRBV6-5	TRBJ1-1	CASSYSDRAYTEAFF	TGTGCCAGCAGTTACTCAGACAGGGCGTACACTGAAGCTTTCTTT
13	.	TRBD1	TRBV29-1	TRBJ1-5	CSVGQGLDQPQHF	TGCAGCGTTGGACAGGGGTTGGATCAGCCCCAGCATTTT
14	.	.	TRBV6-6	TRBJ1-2	CASFTGGANYGYTF	TGTGCCAGCTTCACCGGGGGGGCTAACTATGGCTACACCTTC
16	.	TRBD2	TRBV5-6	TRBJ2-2	CASRPRGKRGPGELFF	TGTGCCAGCAGGCCGCGGGGGAAAAGGGGTCCCGGGGAGCTGTTTTTT
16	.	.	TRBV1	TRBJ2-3	CTSSQERGGPGDTQYF	TGCACCAGCAGCCAAGAAAGGGGGGGCCCCGGAGATACGCAGTATTTT
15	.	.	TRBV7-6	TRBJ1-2	CASSFGVGGPYGYTF	TGTGCCAGCAGCTTCGGGGTGGGGGGACCCTATGGCTACACCTTC
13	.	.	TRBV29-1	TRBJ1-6	CSVEVGGNSPLHF	TGCAGCGTTGAGGTCGGAGGGAATTCACCCCTCCACTTT
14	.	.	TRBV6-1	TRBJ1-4	CASSVPGSNEKLFF	TGTGCCAGCAGTGTACCAGGGTCTAATGAAAAACTGTTTTTT
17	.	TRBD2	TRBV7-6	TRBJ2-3	CASSPLGRGGAPDTQYF	TGTGCCAGCAGCCCCTTAGGCCGCGGGGGGGCGCCAGATACGCAGTATTTT
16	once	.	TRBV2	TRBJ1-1	CASSLGAGGLGTEAFF	TGTGCCAGCAGCCTGGGGGCAGGAGGACTAGGCACTGAAGCTTTCTTT
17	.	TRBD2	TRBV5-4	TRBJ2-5	CASSSGTSGPYQETQYF	TGTGCCAGCAGCTCAGGGACTAGCGGACCGTACCAAGAGACCCAGTACTTC
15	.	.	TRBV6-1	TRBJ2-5	CASTEQTTNRETQYF	TGTGCCAGCACGGAACAGACAACGAACCGGGAGACCCAGTACTTC
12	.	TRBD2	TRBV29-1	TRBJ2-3	CSVVGGTDTQYF	TGCAGCGTTGTCGGGGGGACGGATACGCAGTATTTT
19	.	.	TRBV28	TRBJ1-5	CASSFVYMGRPDSNQPQHF	TGTGCCAGCAGTTTTGTATATATGGGCAGACCTGATAGCAATCAGCCCCAGCATTTT
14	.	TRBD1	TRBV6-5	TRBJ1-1	CASRASGQGSEAFF	TGTGCCAGCAGGGCAAGCGGACAGGGGTCCGAAGCTTTCTTT
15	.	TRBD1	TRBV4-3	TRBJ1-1	CASSLADRDNSEAFF	TGCGCCAGCAGCCTAGCTGACAGGGATAACTCTGAAGCTTTCTTT
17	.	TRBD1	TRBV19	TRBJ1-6	CASSTGNRGSYNSPLHF	TGTGCCAGTAGTACCGGAAACAGGGGGTCATATAATTCACCCCTCCACTTT
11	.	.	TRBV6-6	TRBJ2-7	CASTENYEQYF	TGTGCCAGCACCGAGAACTACGAGCAGTACTTC
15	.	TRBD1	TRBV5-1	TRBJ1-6	CASSRQGTDNSPLHF	TGCGCCAGCAGTAGACAGGGGACCGATAATTCACCCCTCCACTTT
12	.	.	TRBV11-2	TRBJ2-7	CASSSQGYEQYF	TGTGCCAGCAGCTCCCAGGGATACGAGCAGTACTTC
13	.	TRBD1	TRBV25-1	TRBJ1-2	CASSQGQGYGYTF	TGTGCCAGCAGTCAAGGACAGGGCTATGGCTACACCTTC